This T cell receptor (beta chain) was recovered during a study of T cells in localized non-small cell lung cancer. Assay used: immunoSEQ multiplex PCR; TCRdb lists only in-frame clones, some missing. The table records over 50,000 clones, roughly 88% of them present only once. Worth noting for this clone: The antigen is undetermined.

Study-level findings and limits: There was higher T cell clonality in uninvolved adjacent lung than in tumor, and it was highest there. Turning up in adjacent lung were a median approximately 50 of the top 100 tumor clones.

This CDR3 has 13 amino acids. Deletions cut 3 bases from V and 7 bases from J, with 12 bases between. Per the germline V gene, CDR1 is LNHDA and CDR2 is SQIVND (reference sequence). The source material was peripheral blood, sampled before any cancer treatment. The rearrangement joins TRBV19 to TRBJ1-1; D perhaps matches TRBD1 (5 bases). This sequence was found in a woman between 35 and 70 years old with stage I lung adenocarcinoma. The CDR3 here is CASSIGTAGEAFF. The CDR3 DNA reads as TGTGCCAGTAGTATCGGGACGGCCGGTGAAGCTTTCTTT.